What follows are 32 T cell receptor beta chains derived from one specimen sequenced in a study of blood T cells in healthy people across ages. Next came a second PCR, run for about 6 to 11 cycles, which used a sample-barcoded 5' primer along with a J-beta primer mix. MiXCR, applied by TCRdb to the 5' RACE reads, yields one record per CDR3 protein. This table holds around 1,100,000 distinct CDR3 sequences, under 40% found once. The sequenced sample was blood. Every receptor here comes from a man in his late teens or twenties in good health.

The chain joins TRBV14 to TRBJ2-5; TRBD1 aligns across 8 bases. The tail of the sequence fits TRBJ2-7 better, so the J call may be wrong. Germline assignment: CDR1 SGHDN and CDR2 FVKESK. The length of the CDR3 is 15 residues. Written as DNA, the CDR3 is TGTGCCAGCAGCCAAGGGAACAGGGGGTTTGACGAGCAGTACTTC. The encoded protein is CASSQGNRGFDEQYF.

The V gene is TRBV6-5, the J gene TRBJ2-3, with D possibly being TRBD2 (5 bases). The CDR3 is 13 amino acids. V dropped 5 bases and J dropped 8 bases, with 14 bases sitting between them. Germline V lookup: CDR1 MNHEY, CDR2 SVGAGI. The CDR3 is CASSDMIEGTQYF. The CDR3 DNA reads as TGTGCCAGCAGTGACATGATAGAGGGTACGCAGTATTTT.

The sample holds many counts of this clonotype. V is TRBV7-2 and J is TRBJ2-3; no definite D call. This CDR3 has 18 amino acids. Trimming pared 7 bases from V and 0 bases from J, leaving 23 bases between. Germline V lookup: CDR1 SGHTA, CDR2 FQGNSA. CDR3 DNA sequence: TGTGCCAGCACCGAACAACCACCCGGTTTTACTAGCACAGATACGCAGTATTTT. It codes for CASTEQPPGFTSTDTQYF.

The chain employs TRBV2 and TRBJ2-2; D possibly uses TRBD1 or TRBD2 (6 bases each). This CDR3 region has 16 residues. V was trimmed by 6 bases and J by 0 bases, leaving 14 bases between them. Germline assignment: CDR1 SNHLY and CDR2 FYNNEI. The CDR3 DNA reads TGTGCCAGCAGAAGCGACGGGGGCGCGAACACCGGGGAGCTGTTTTTT. It specifies CASRSDGGANTGELFF.

The V call is TRBV7-2, the J call TRBJ2-1, with D unresolved. V dropped 1 base and J dropped 5 bases, with 12 bases sitting between them. This CDR3 has 15 amino acids. Germline V gene sequence: CDR1 SGHTA, CDR2 FQGNSA. The CDR3 sequence is CASSLVSSRDNEQFF. Here the CDR3 DNA reads TGTGCCAGCAGCTTAGTCTCCTCCAGAGACAATGAGCAGTTCTTC.

The genes are TRBV9 and TRBJ2-1; TRBD1 agrees at 7 bases. This CDR3 has 15 residues. The V segment lost 2 bases and the J segment 5 bases; nucleotides outside the gene matches: 7. Germline V gives CDR1 SGDLS, CDR2 YYNGEE. CDR3: CASSVDGTANNEQFF. CDR3 DNA: TGTGCCAGCAGCGTGGACGGGACAGCCAACAATGAGCAGTTCTTC.

This chain connects TRBV12-3 or TRBV12-4 to TRBJ2-3, with D perhaps assigned TRBD1 or TRBD2 (6 bases each). This CDR3 is 17 amino acids long. Between the trimmed V and J ends, which lost 1 base and 4 bases, there was a span of 18 bases. CDR3 nucleotides: TGTGCCAGCAGTTTAGGATCCTCGGGGGCGGAGGCAGATACGCAGTATTTT. It specifies CASSLGSSGAEADTQYF.

The chain carries TRBV18 and TRBJ2-1; TRBD1 agrees at 7 bases. V shed 4 bases and J 3 bases; nucleotides not matched to a gene: 9. The germline CDR1 and CDR2 sequences are KGHSH and LQKENI. The CDR3 totals 16 residues. As DNA, the CDR3 is TGTGCCAGCTCACTATTCGACAGGGCCTACTACAATGAGCAGTTCTTC. It specifies CASSLFDRAYYNEQFF.

This clonotype has only a few counts. V usage is TRBV6-5 and J usage is TRBJ1-1; TRBD1 matches 7 bases. Looked up from germline, CDR1 is MNHEY and CDR2 is SVGAGI. The CDR3 covers 14 residues. Trimming took 6 bases from V and 1 from J; bases not matched to a gene: 5. The CDR3 here is CASRTGSSNTEAFF. The CDR3, as DNA: TGTGCCAGCAGGACAGGGTCCTCGAACACTGAAGCTTTCTTT.

The V gene is TRBV10-3, the J gene TRBJ2-1, with 7 bases that match TRBD1. Germline lookup yields CDR1 ENHRY and CDR2 SYGVKD. The CDR3 is 13 amino acids. The trim removed 10 bases at V and 3 bases at J, leaving 6 bases unmatched. The CDR3 DNA reads TGTGCCAGTGGGACAGTAGGCTACAATGAGCAGTTCTTC. Its protein product is CASGTVGYNEQFF.

The V call is TRBV5-5, the J call TRBJ1-1; 7 nucleotides align to TRBD1. The CDR3 sequence is 14 residues long. Germline trimming cut 4 bases from V and 0 bases from J; bases unmatched to any gene: 3. Germline lookup yields CDR1 SGHKS and CDR2 YYEKEE (reference sequence). CDR3 region: CASSDRVMNTEAFF. CDR3 bases: TGTGCCAGCAGCGACAGGGTCATGAACACTGAAGCTTTCTTT.

The chain couples TRBV6-6 to TRBJ2-4, with 7 bases matching TRBD1. There are 11 residues in the CDR3. V dropped 6 bases and J dropped 15; count of bases not matched to a gene: 8. Germline CDR1 MNHNY, CDR2 SVGAGI (reference sequence). This chain's CDR3 is CASSKQGWVYF. For the CDR3, the DNA is TGTGCCAGCAGCAAACAGGGGTGGGTGTACTTC.

There are a few counts of this clonotype. The V gene is TRBV5-1, the J gene TRBJ2-5, with D possibly TRBD2 on 6 matching bases. Trimming shortened V by 4 bases and J by 11 bases, and 24 bases separated the two germline ends. The CDR3 loop spans 15 amino acids. CDR1 and CDR2 (germline): SGHRS, YFSETQ. CDR3 DNA: TGCGCCAGCAGCCTGGGACGAGCGGGCTACAATGAGCAGTACTTC. Translated: CASSLGRAGYNEQYF.

For this clonotype: At one end the junction does not follow the germline gene, possibly because of a read error. The V gene is TRBV4-3, the J gene TRBJ2-1; TRBD1 might be the D (6 bases). The CDR3 is made up of 15 amino acids. The germline gives CDR1 LGHNA, CDR2 YSLEER. This chain's CDR3 is CASSHSAGVHNEKFF. The CDR3 DNA is TGCGCCAGCAGCCACTCCGCAGGGGTACACAATGAGAAGTTCTTC.

This clonotype is a singleton in its sample. The CDR3, as DNA: TGTGCCAGCAGCCAAGAACTAGCGCCCGGGGAGCTGTTTTTT. Protein product: CASSQELAPGELFF. The chain is built from TRBV4-2 and TRBJ2-2; 7 bases line up with TRBD2. The CDR3 extends over 14 amino acids. With V trimmed by 0 bases and J by 6 bases, 1 base remained unmatched. Germline assignment: CDR1 LGHNA and CDR2 YNFKEQ.

The chain links TRBV20-1 to TRBJ1-4, with a weak D call TRBD1 (5 bases). V shed 3 bases and J shed 7 bases, with 12 bases lying between them. Germline CDR1 reads DFQATT; CDR2 reads SNEGSKA (reference sequence). There are 13 residues in the CDR3. The CDR3 loop is CSASTAGSEKLFF. DNA for the CDR3: TGCAGTGCTAGTACGGCAGGGAGTGAAAAACTGTTTTTT.

The chain carries TRBV5-6 and TRBJ1-1; D remains unclear. Trimming removed 0 bases at V and 1 base at J, with 7 bases between. CDR1 and CDR2 from the germline V gene are SGHDT and YYEEEE. CDR3 length equals 14 residues. The DNA for the CDR3 is TGTGCCAGCAGCTTGGTTCGCTGGAACACTGAAGCTTTCTTT. Protein sequence: CASSLVRWNTEAFF.

Only a few counts were recorded for this clonotype. V gene TRBV6-1 combines with J gene TRBJ1-2; D may be TRBD1 (5 bases). Per germline, CDR1 MNHNS and CDR2 SASEGT. V was pared by 8 bases and J by 4 bases, with 11 bases between. The CDR3 has 12 amino acids. The CDR3 region has the DNA TGTGCCAGCGGGGGGTACGGCTATGGCTACACCTTC. Translating it yields CASGGYGYGYTF.

This clonotype showed up just a few times. The gene calls are TRBV5-6 and TRBJ1-2; perhaps TRBD1 as D (6 bases). The CDR3 loop spans 16 amino acids. V gave up 3 bases and J gave up 0 bases, with 15 bases separating them. Per germline, CDR1 SGHDT and CDR2 YYEEEE. The CDR3 DNA follows: TGTGCCAGCAGCTCCACTTACAGACAGGCTAACTATGGCTACACCTTC. The encoded protein is CASSSTYRQANYGYTF.

V and J are TRBV4-2 and TRBJ1-2, with 7 bases identical to TRBD1. Losses at the gene ends were 5 bases for V and 2 bases for J; bases not matched to a gene: 8. The CDR3 extends over 15 amino acids. From germline, CDR1 is LGHNA and CDR2 YNFKEQ. CDR3 loop: CASSSFGGQNYGYTF. CDR3 DNA: TGTGCCAGCAGCTCCTTTGGGGGACAGAACTATGGCTACACCTTC.

The chain uses TRBV25-1 and TRBJ2-3; 8 nucleotides align to TRBD2. V gave up 3 bases and J gave up 4 bases; unmatched junction bases: 3. This CDR3 has 14 amino acids. Germline assignment: CDR1 MGHDK and CDR2 SYGVNS. The CDR3 is CASSEGLVSDTQYF. The CDR3, as DNA: TGTGCCAGCAGTGAGGGACTAGTCTCAGATACGCAGTATTTT. The full variable domain, its missing parts supplied by reference TRBV25-1 and TRBJ2-3, is EADIYQTPRYLVIGTGKKITLECSQTMGHDKMYWYQQDPGMELHLIHYSYGVNSTEKGDLSSESTVSRIRTEHFPLTLESARPSHTSQYLCASSEGLVSDTQYFGPGTRLTVL.

The chain uses TRBV28 and TRBJ1-2; D not resolved. Germline V CDR1 and CDR2: MDHEN, SYDVKM. Trimming stripped 10 bases from V and 2 bases from J, with 11 bases between. The CDR3 length is 12 residues. Here the CDR3 reads CATHGPNYGYTF. CDR3 nucleotides: TGTGCCACTCATGGGCCAAACTATGGCTACACCTTC.

The gene calls are TRBV12-5 and TRBJ1-3; the D is unclear. Between the trimmed V and J ends, which lost 1 base and 4 bases, there was a span of 11 bases. This CDR3 region has 15 residues. Germline CDR1 reads LGHNT; CDR2 reads FRNRAP. The CDR3 sequence is CASGLGPIEGNTIYF. The CDR3 coding sequence is TGTGCTAGTGGTTTGGGGCCCATCGAAGGAAACACCATATATTTT.

V usage is TRBV7-3 and J usage is TRBJ1-2, with TRBD1 matching 7 bases. J was trimmed by 7 bases and V by 3 bases; bases with no gene match: 8. Germline-derived CDR1 and CDR2 are SGHTA and FQGTGA. The CDR3 totals 14 residues. The CDR3 DNA is TGTGCCAGCAGCTTGTCCGGGACAGTTATTGGCTACACCTTC. This sequence encodes CASSLSGTVIGYTF.

The CDR3 coding sequence is TGCGCCAGCAGCTTGGTGGGGACGGACCGAGGCACTGAAGCTTTCTTT. Amino acid sequence: CASSLVGTDRGTEAFF. This rearrangement joins TRBV5-1 to TRBJ1-1; perhaps TRBD1 as D (5 bases). Trimming took 0 bases from V and 4 from J, leaving 16 bases between them. The CDR3 totals 16 residues. CDR1 and CDR2 from the germline V gene are SGHRS and YFSETQ.

The rearrangement links TRBV7-2 to TRBJ2-4; D may match TRBD1 or TRBD2 (5 bases each). The end of the DNA aligns better with TRBJ2-7, so the J call may be wrong. The CDR3 is made up of 17 amino acids. Germline V lookup: CDR1 SGHTA, CDR2 FQGNSA. The CDR3 loop is CASSLGGGVRVNHEQYF. CDR3 sequence (DNA): TGTGCCAGCAGCTTAGGAGGAGGTGTCAGGGTCAATCACGAGCAGTACTTC.

The rearrangement uses TRBV7-2 and TRBJ2-3; the D is unclear. Germline V CDR1 and CDR2: SGHTA, FQGNSA. This CDR3 comprises 14 residues. V was cut by 5 bases and J by 4 bases, with 13 bases left in between. The CDR3 DNA reads as TGTGCCAGCAGCCCCGTAAGACTCGCAGATACGCAGTATTTT. Protein sequence: CASSPVRLADTQYF.

In the case of this clonotype: A single base separates this from a much larger clone, so it may be a read error. The CDR3 loop reads CSGEGLAYNEQYF. In nucleotides, the CDR3 is TGCAGTGGAGAGGGACTAGCGTACAATGAGCAGTACTTC. The chain recombines TRBV20-1 with TRBJ2-1; 10 nucleotides agree with TRBD2. With the DNA end fitting TRBJ2-7 better, the J assignment may be wrong. The CDR3 is made up of 13 amino acids. Looked up from germline, CDR1 is DFQATT and CDR2 is SNEGSKA (reference sequence).

The sample holds many counts of this clonotype. A much more abundant neighbour one base away suggests this may be a read error. The chain is built from TRBV6-5 and TRBJ2-5, with 12 bases lining up with TRBD2. This CDR3 is built from 15 residues. The germline CDR1 and CDR2 sequences are MNHEY and SVGAGI. V trimming: 4 bases; J trimming: 11 bases; junction bases outside the gene matches: 11. The CDR3 is CASSWTSGDMDEQYF. DNA of the CDR3: TGTGCCAGCAGTTGGACTAGCGGGGATATGGATGAGCAGTACTTC.

A remark on this clonotype: At one end, the junction sequence differs from germline, possibly due to a read error. This rearrangement joins TRBV6-2 or TRBV6-3 to TRBJ1-1; D perhaps matches TRBD1 (6 bases). This CDR3 contains 15 residues. CDR1 MNHEY and CDR2 SVGEGT come from the germline V gene. The CDR3 nucleotides read TGTGCCAGCAGTTACCGAATACAGGGTCTCACTGGAGCTTTCTTT. It specifies CASSYRIQGLTGAFF.

This chain connects TRBV29-1 to TRBJ2-1, with TRBD1 matching 7 bases. CDR3 size: 12 residues. The V and J ends lost 5 bases and 7 bases, in that order; junction bases with no gene match: 5. Germline assignment: CDR1 SQVTM and CDR2 ANQGSEA. CDR3 sequence reads: CSVKDRINEQFF. In DNA, the CDR3 is TGCAGCGTTAAGGACAGGATAAATGAGCAGTTCTTC.

This clonotype was picked up many times. This chain connects TRBV10-3 to TRBJ1-2, with D tentatively TRBD1 (6 bases). Trimming pared 2 bases from V and 3 bases from J, leaving 10 bases between. Germline CDR1 reads ENHRY; CDR2 reads SYGVKD. The CDR3 has 14 amino acids. The CDR3 nucleotides are TGTGCCATCAGTGAGGGGGGCTATTACTATGGCTACACCTTC. Its protein is CAISEGGYYYGYTF.